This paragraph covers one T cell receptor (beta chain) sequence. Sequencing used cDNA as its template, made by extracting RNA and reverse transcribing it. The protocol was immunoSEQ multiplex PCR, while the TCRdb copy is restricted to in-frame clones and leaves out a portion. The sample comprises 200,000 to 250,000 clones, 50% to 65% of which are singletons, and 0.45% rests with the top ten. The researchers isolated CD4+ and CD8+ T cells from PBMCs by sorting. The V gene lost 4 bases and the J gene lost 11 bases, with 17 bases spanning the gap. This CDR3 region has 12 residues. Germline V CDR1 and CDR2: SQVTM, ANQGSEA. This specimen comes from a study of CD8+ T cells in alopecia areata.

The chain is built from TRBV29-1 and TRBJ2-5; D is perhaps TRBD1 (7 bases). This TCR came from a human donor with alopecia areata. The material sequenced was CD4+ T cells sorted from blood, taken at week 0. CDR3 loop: CSVVEGAQEQYF. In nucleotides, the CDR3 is TGCAGCGTTGTGGAGGGGGCGCAAGAGCAGTACTTC. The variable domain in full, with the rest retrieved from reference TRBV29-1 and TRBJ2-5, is SAVISQKPSRDICQRGTSLTIQCQVDSQVTMMFWYRQQPGQSLTLIATANQGSEATYESGFVIDKFPISRPNLTFSTLTVSNMSPEDSSIYLCSVVEGAQEQYFGPGTRLLVL.